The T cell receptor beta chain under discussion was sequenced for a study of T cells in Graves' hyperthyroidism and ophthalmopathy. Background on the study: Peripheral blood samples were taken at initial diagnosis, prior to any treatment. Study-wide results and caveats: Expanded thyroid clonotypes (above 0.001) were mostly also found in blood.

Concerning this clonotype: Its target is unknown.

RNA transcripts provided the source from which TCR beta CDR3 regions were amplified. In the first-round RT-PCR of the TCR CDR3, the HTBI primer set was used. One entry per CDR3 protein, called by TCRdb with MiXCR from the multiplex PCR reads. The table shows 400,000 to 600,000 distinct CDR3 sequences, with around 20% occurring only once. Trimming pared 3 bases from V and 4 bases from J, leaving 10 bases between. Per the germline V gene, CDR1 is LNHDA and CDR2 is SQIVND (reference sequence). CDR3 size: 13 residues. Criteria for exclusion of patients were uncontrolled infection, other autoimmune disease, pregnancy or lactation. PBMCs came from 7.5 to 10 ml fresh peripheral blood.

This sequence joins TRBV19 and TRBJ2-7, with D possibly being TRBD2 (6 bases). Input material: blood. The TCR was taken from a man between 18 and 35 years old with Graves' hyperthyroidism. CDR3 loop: CASSIGGKYEQYF. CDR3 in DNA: TGTGCCAGTAGTATCGGAGGGAAATACGAGCAGTACTTC.